Detailed here is one T cell receptor beta chain. This clone's antigen is unknown. No much larger clone is present one base from it, and per-base qualities are unavailable. V loses 2 bases, J loses 0 bases, and the germline ends lie 10 bases apart. In the germline V gene, CDR1 corresponds to KGHSH and CDR2 to LQKENI. There are 15 amino acids in the CDR3, from cysteine to phenylalanine inclusive. The sequence is cut down to CDR3 DNA, 45 bases in frame from base 1. TCR beta CDR3 regions were amplified from RNA transcripts. The first round of RT-PCR for the TCR CDR3 was performed with the HTBI primer set and the Qiagen OneStep RT-PCR kit. The libraries were constructed in a second round of multiplex PCR and then size-selected and purified. The libraries were sequenced on an Illumina HiSeq2000 using paired-end 100 bp reads. The authors' analysis ran thus. SOAPnuke was used to process the raw data, removing reads that contained adapters or uncalled bases, had a mean Phred below 15, or lacked an exact match to the constant primer or identifier. High-quality paired reads were merged with COPE v1.2.5, and unique nucleotide sequences were defined as clonotypes. MiTCR v1.1 was used to align the clonotypes against IMGT TRBV, TRBD and TRBJ reference segments. The analysis included only V-J combinations with a frequency above 0.0001, which together covered more than 98% of the repertoires. The TCS score was defined as the ratio of F50 (clonal expansion) to E x V (chaos), calculated using BLOSUM62-based TCRdist between CDR3 peptides within each V-J. Welch's t-statistics and random forest reduced fewer than 600 V-J features to under 15, which were used in a naive Bayes classifier (R e1071). The similarity between thyroid and blood repertoires was quantified using the Morisita-Horn index. TCRdb redid the processing of the public reads, applying fastp at Q25 and MiXCR, and retained in-frame beta chains. Duplicate CDR3 protein sequences are folded into a single record with the most common DNA and genes. TCRdb, rather than the study authors, made the V and J calls. Within this sample are 500,000 to 750,000 distinct CDR3 sequences, with under 60% of them counted one time only. The top ten clonotypes cover approximately 7.5% of the sample.

Stable Graves' hyperthyroidism was defined as no progression to ophthalmopathy during 18 months of follow-up. The hyperthyroidism patients were between 18 and 65 years old and newly diagnosed, with a disease duration of less than 2 months. Patients with uncontrolled infections, other autoimmune diseases, pregnancy or lactation were excluded. Diagnoses were based on clinical symptoms, serum thyroxine and TRAb, thyroid ultrasound and orbital computed tomography. Trizol reagent was used to extract total RNA, and RNA quality was then checked on an Agilent 2100 Bioanalyzer. This sample stems from a study of T cells in Graves' hyperthyroidism and ophthalmopathy (dated by TCRdb to between 2018 and 2021). Regarding the complete study: TCR V-J signatures able to tell the groups apart were searched for in a discovery cohort of 95 to 100 patients, of whom over 40 had Graves' ophthalmopathy and some 60 had stable Graves' hyperthyroidism. An independent validation cohort of some 18 hyperthyroidism patients and approximately 17 patients who later progressed to ophthalmopathy tested prospective prediction of ophthalmopathy. The approximately 100 discovery patients were divided at random into training and test sets in a 7:3 ratio. The study also compared thyroid tissue and blood T-cell repertoires from 6 or 7 Graves' hyperthyroidism patients. After sampling, hyperthyroidism patients received methimazole starting at 30 mg daily, and ophthalmopathy patients received high-dose intravenous methylprednisolone. The paper describes TCR Vbeta CDR3 sequencing of 130 to 150 peripheral blood samples, made up of roughly 40 ophthalmopathy patients, approximately 73 hyperthyroidism patients and 17 progressor patients.

The paper's findings and limits, for the study overall: Most expanded thyroid clonotypes (frequency above 0.001) were also detected in blood, suggesting blood repertoires may reflect thyroid immune responses. No statistical method was used to set the sample size in advance, and investigators knew the group allocation. A 13 V-J signature model separated ophthalmopathy from stable hyperthyroidism, with roughly 88% sensitivity and 81% to 82% specificity in cross-validation and 80%/75% in testing. In validation, the model predicted progression to ophthalmopathy with approximately 69% sensitivity and less than 80% specificity, a median of about 6 months before onset.

Sequenced: peripheral blood or thyroid tissue (not recorded which). The chain links TRBV18 with TRBJ1-1; confidence is insufficient to name the D gene. This TCR came from a woman aged 18-30 years with Graves' hyperthyroidism. The DNA sequence follows: TGTGCCAGCTCACCAACGGAGGGAATGAACACTGAAGCTTTCTTT. It encodes CASSPTEGMNTEAFF.